The clone carrying this TCR beta chain was seen only a few times. PCR amplification relied on 60 Vbeta primers (plus 13 Jbeta primers). The protocol was immunoSEQ multiplex PCR, while the TCRdb copy is restricted to in-frame clones and leaves out a portion. The sample records about 140,000 clones, 75% being singletons. This entry is derived from a study of cytomegalovirus exposure and HLA in healthy donors. Germline V CDR1 and CDR2: SGHNT, YYREEE (reference sequence). V was clipped by 3 bases and J by 1 base, with 13 bases between them. This CDR3 region has 15 residues. The sequencing input was PBMCs. The chain has TRBV5-4 and TRBJ1-1, with D hard to call. The source is a man aged 40-49 years in good health and CMV-seronegative. CDR3 nucleotide sequence: TGTGCCAGCAGCTCCGATTCCAGACAGAACACTGAAGCTTTCTTT. This encodes CASSSDSRQNTEAFF.